This passage covers 27 T cell receptor beta chains from one sample sequenced in a study of OX40 agonist ivuxolimab in advanced cancers. Assay used: immunoSEQ multiplex PCR; TCRdb lists only in-frame clones, some missing. The repertoire holds approximately 21,000 clones, with about four fifths as singletons. The material was CD4+ or CD8+ T cells sorted from blood, obtained in a trial of the OX40 agonist ivuxolimab. These TCRs come from an adult with an advanced solid tumor such as melanoma, head and neck, liver or kidney cancer.

This rearrangement joins TRBV21-1 to TRBJ2-7. TRBV21-1 is classified as a pseudogene. This CDR3 spans 13 amino acids. The CDR3 DNA follows: TGTGCCAGCAGCAAGGCGAGAAAAGGGAAGCAGTACTTC. Its protein product is CASSKARKGKQYF.

The V call is TRBV25-1, the J call TRBJ2-3; TRBD2 matches at 8 bases. V was clipped by 2 bases and J by 4 bases; unmatched bases: 14. Germline loops: CDR1 MGHDK, CDR2 SYGVNS. The CDR3 is made up of 18 amino acids. CDR3 loop: CASSEPHGLALGADTQYF. The DNA of the CDR3 is TGTGCCAGCAGTGAACCCCACGGACTAGCCCTAGGGGCAGATACGCAGTATTTT.

This chain joins TRBV4-2 and TRBJ2-7, with 11 bases aligning to TRBD2. Germline-derived CDR1 and CDR2 are LGHNA and YNFKEQ. This CDR3 comprises 16 residues. V was clipped by 4 bases and J by 0 bases; unmatched bases: 5. In DNA, the CDR3 is TGTGCCAGCAGCCCGCCCGGGACTAGCGGCTCCTACGAGCAGTACTTC. Its protein is CASSPPGTSGSYEQYF.

The chain joins TRBV6-6 to TRBJ2-4; TRBD2 is a possible D gene (5 bases). V gave up 0 bases and J gave up 8 bases, with 17 bases separating them. There are 16 residues in the CDR3. CDR1 is MNHNY, CDR2 SVGAGI, per germline (reference sequence). This CDR3 is CASSYSPLDSTDIQYF. CDR3 DNA sequence: TGTGCCAGCAGTTACTCTCCCCTGGACTCAACAGACATTCAGTACTTC.

A single count supports this clone. This chain joins TRBV5-1 and TRBJ1-1; D remains ambiguous. Germline CDR1 and CDR2: SGHRS and YFSETQ. V was cut by 0 bases and J by 0 bases, with 9 bases left in between. This CDR3 has 15 amino acids. The DNA of the CDR3 is TGCGCCAGCAGCTTGGGGTTCGCCGTGAACACTGAAGCTTTCTTT. This codes for CASSLGFAVNTEAFF.

The J gene is TRBJ2-5, the V gene TRBV13, with D perhaps TRBD1 (5 bases). The CDR3 covers 16 residues. Trimming stripped 4 bases from V and 1 base from J, with 16 bases between. Germline V gene data show CDR1 as PRHDT and CDR2 as FYEKMQ (reference sequence). The CDR3 spells CASSSPADGAQETQYF. CDR3 sequence (DNA): TGTGCCAGCAGCTCCCCCGCAGATGGGGCCCAAGAGACCCAGTACTTC.

This clone was found a few times. The chain couples TRBV5-6 to TRBJ2-3; unclear D gene. CDR3 length: 12 amino acids. Germline CDR1 is SGHDT and CDR2 is YYEEEE. Between the trimmed V and J ends, which lost 4 bases and 6 bases, there was a span of 9 bases. The CDR3 loop is CASSLPRDTQYF. The CDR3 coding sequence is TGTGCCAGCAGCCTCCCACGGGATACGCAGTATTTT.

V gene TRBV2 combines with J gene TRBJ2-5, with 13 positions matching TRBD2. Germline V CDR1 and CDR2: SNHLY, FYNNEI. The V segment lost 6 bases and the J segment 3 bases; nucleotides outside the gene matches: 10. This CDR3 contains 17 residues. The DNA for the CDR3 is TGTGCCAGCAGAGGACTAGCGGGGGATTGGGAAAAAGAGACCCAGTACTTC. Encoded protein: CASRGLAGDWEKETQYF.

The chain links TRBV4-1 to TRBJ2-3, with 7 positions matching TRBD2. This CDR3 has 16 residues. V dropped 1 base and J dropped 0; count of bases not matched to a gene: 4. Looked up from germline, CDR1 is MGHRA and CDR2 is YSYEKL. CDR3 nucleotide sequence: TGCGCCAGCAGCCAAGCCGCGGGAGTCAGCACAGATACGCAGTATTTT. This sequence encodes CASSQAAGVSTDTQYF.

The chain is built from TRBV27 and TRBJ2-6; no clear D gene. Trimming pared 3 bases from V and 1 base from J, leaving 10 bases between. In germline, CDR1 is MNHEY, CDR2 SMNVEV (reference sequence). This CDR3 has 16 residues. CDR3 protein: CASSFLGISGANVLTF. In DNA, the CDR3 is TGTGCCAGCAGTTTCTTAGGGATTTCTGGGGCCAACGTCCTGACTTTC.

The chain recombines TRBV19 with TRBJ2-7, with 7 bases aligning to TRBD2. The trim removed 6 bases at V and 4 bases at J, leaving 3 bases unmatched. The CDR3 covers 12 residues. Looked up from germline, CDR1 is LNHDA and CDR2 is SQIVND (reference sequence). For the CDR3, the DNA is TGTGCCAGTAGCCTGCGGGGGTACGAGCAGTACTTC. Its protein product is CASSLRGYEQYF.

V gene TRBV30 combines with J gene TRBJ2-1, with TRBD2 matching over 8 bases. Germline V gives CDR1 GTSNPN, CDR2 SVGIG (reference sequence). This CDR3 region has 13 residues. The CDR3 coding sequence is TGTGCTCATTCTAGCGGGTCCTACAATGAGCAGTTCTTC. Translated, it gives CAHSSGSYNEQFF.

Turning to this clone: The sample has other DNA sequences that encode this CDR3 too. The V gene is TRBV28, the J gene TRBJ2-7; the D call may be TRBD1 or TRBD2 (5 bases each). The V and J ends lost 3 bases and 4 bases respectively, with 7 bases between them. The CDR3 has 12 residues. CDR1 is MDHEN and CDR2 is SYDVKM in the germline V gene. Written as DNA, the CDR3 is TGTGCCAGCAGTTTGGGGACGTACGAGCAGTACTTC. The encoded protein is CASSLGTYEQYF.

The chain combines TRBV5-1 with TRBJ2-7; D uncertain. Trimming removed 0 bases from V and 0 bases from J, with 10 bases in between. Germline V gene lookup returns CDR1 SGHRS and CDR2 YFSETQ. CDR3 size: 15 residues. CDR3 region: CASSLVGPSSYEQYF. In nucleotides, the CDR3 is TGCGCCAGCAGCTTGGTCGGGCCGAGCTCCTACGAGCAGTACTTC.

V gene TRBV4-1 combines with J gene TRBJ2-1; D possibly matches TRBD1 or TRBD2 (6 bases each). V dropped 3 bases and J dropped 5 bases, with 17 bases sitting between them. Germline CDR1 reads MGHRA; CDR2 reads YSYEKL. This CDR3 comprises 16 residues. The CDR3 reads CASSQGMRGVNNEQFF. CDR3 in DNA: TGCGCCAGCAGCCAGGGTATGAGGGGGGTCAACAATGAGCAGTTCTTC.

The chain carries TRBV5-1 and TRBJ2-3, with TRBD1 identical over 9 bases. Germline CDR1 reads SGHRS; CDR2 reads YFSETQ. The CDR3 consists of 17 residues. The junction had 10 bases not matched to a gene; V was cut back by 4 bases and J by 1 base. Written as DNA, the CDR3 is TGCGCCAGCAGCCCGATAGGGACAGGGCCACGCACAGATACGCAGTATTTT. Its protein is CASSPIGTGPRTDTQYF.

The CDR3, as DNA: TGTGCCAGCAGCCCGCTTCTAGCGGAGAGGACCTACGAGCAGTACTTC. Translation: CASSPLLAERTYEQYF. The genes are TRBV4-2 and TRBJ2-7; 7 bases match TRBD2. CDR3 length: 16 amino acids. V was clipped by 4 bases and J by 2 bases; unmatched bases: 11. Germline assignment: CDR1 LGHNA and CDR2 YNFKEQ.

This clone was counted between two and nine times. V usage is TRBV29-1 and J usage is TRBJ2-3; D is tentatively TRBD1 or TRBD2 (5 bases each). In germline, CDR1 is SQVTM, CDR2 ANQGSEA. This CDR3 is built from 13 residues. Deletions cut 6 bases from V and 2 bases from J, with 12 bases between. Here the CDR3 DNA reads TGCAGCGTCTCCGGGACGGACACAGATACGCAGTATTTT. This codes for CSVSGTDTDTQYF.

This chain connects TRBV28 to TRBJ2-7; tentative D call: TRBD1 (5 bases). The germline V and J ends were trimmed by 7 bases and 8 bases, with 15 bases remaining between them. Germline-derived CDR1 and CDR2 are MDHEN and SYDVKM. The length of the CDR3 is 12 residues. The CDR3 spells CASTQDRTKQYF. The CDR3 DNA sequence: TGTGCCAGCACCCAGGACCGGACAAAGCAGTACTTC.

This clone occurred once. The rearrangement joins TRBV11-2 to TRBJ2-7; D is ambiguous. The CDR3 spans 14 residues. The germline V gene encodes CDR1 SGHAT and CDR2 FQNNGV. V lost 2 bases and J lost 2, with 10 bases in between. The CDR3 protein is CASSLLSRTYEQYF. The CDR3, as DNA: TGTGCCAGCAGCTTATTGTCCAGAACCTACGAGCAGTACTTC. The full variable domain, completed using reference TRBV11-2 and TRBJ2-7, is EAGVAQSPRYKIIEKRQSVAFWCNPISGHATLYWYQQILGQGPKLLIQFQNNGVVDDSQLPKDRFSAERLKGVDSTLKIQPAKLEDSAVYLCASSLLSRTYEQYFGPGTRLTVT.

This chain links TRBV27 with TRBJ2-1, with a tentative D call TRBD1 (6 bases). The CDR3 has 17 amino acids. Deletions cut 10 bases from V and 4 bases from J, with 26 bases between. Germline lookup yields CDR1 MNHEY and CDR2 SMNVEV (reference sequence). CDR3 nucleotides: TGTGCCACCGGGGCAGGGGTCCCTCCCCACAATTACAATGAGCAGTTCTTC. Translating gives CATGAGVPPHNYNEQFF.

This chain uses TRBV27 with TRBJ1-1; no firm D call. This CDR3 has 13 amino acids. The germline V and J ends were trimmed by 3 bases and 6 bases, with 11 bases remaining between them. Per the germline V gene, CDR1 is MNHEY and CDR2 is SMNVEV (reference sequence). This CDR3 reads CASSFGPFSEAFF. The CDR3 nucleotides are TGTGCCAGCAGTTTTGGTCCTTTTTCTGAAGCTTTCTTT.

The chain combines TRBV5-5 with TRBJ2-7; 11 bases align to TRBD1. The CDR3 consists of 15 residues. Germline V gives CDR1 SGHKS, CDR2 YYEKEE (reference sequence). V shed 0 bases and J 4 bases; nucleotides not matched to a gene: 3. As DNA, the CDR3 is TGTGCCAGCAGCTTGGGCGGGACAGGGGGGTACGAGCAGTACTTC. Residues: CASSLGGTGGYEQYF.

About this clone itself: This may be a read error, as it is one base from a much larger clone. The rearrangement uses TRBV7-3 and TRBJ2-1; D gene unclear. Germline CDR1 reads SGHTA; CDR2 reads FQGTGA. The CDR3 runs 14 residues. Trimming cost V 2 bases and J 1 base, with 6 bases left between them. Here the CDR3 DNA reads TGTGCCAGCAGCTTAGGGCGGTCCTACAATGAGCAGTTCTTC. Amino acid sequence: CASSLGRSYNEQFF.

The rearrangement joins TRBV9 to TRBJ2-1, with a weak D call TRBD2 (6 bases). Germline V lookup: CDR1 SGDLS, CDR2 YYNGEE. V lost 4 bases and J 7 bases, leaving 15 bases between the germline ends. The CDR3 sequence is 14 residues long. The CDR3 protein is CASSPRREPNEQFF. The CDR3 coding sequence is TGTGCCAGCAGCCCGAGGAGGGAGCCAAATGAGCAGTTCTTC.

Sample share makes this clone medium-sized. The gene calls are TRBV11-2 and TRBJ2-3, with 7 bases that match TRBD2. The germline V gene encodes CDR1 SGHAT and CDR2 FQNNGV. The CDR3 extends over 15 amino acids. V gave up 1 base and J gave up 4 bases; unmatched junction bases: 5. The CDR3 region has the DNA TGTGCCAGCAGCTTAGGAGGACTAGTTTCAGATACGCAGTATTTT. Translating gives CASSLGGLVSDTQYF.

This clone was observed once. The chain carries TRBV19 and TRBJ1-2; the D gene is possibly TRBD1 (5 bases). Trimming cost V 5 bases and J 5 bases, with 18 bases left between them. Germline-derived CDR1 and CDR2 are LNHDA and SQIVND (reference sequence). CDR3 length: 15 amino acids. The CDR3 DNA follows: TGTGCCAGTAGTCTGGAAGTGGGGCGCCAATATGGCTACACCTTC. As protein: CASSLEVGRQYGYTF.